This passage covers 10 T cell receptor beta chains from one sample sequenced in a study of T cells after yellow fever vaccination. Using its own MiXCR run on the 5' RACE reads, TCRdb lists one record per CDR3 protein. The sample includes 200,000 to 250,000 distinct CDR3 sequences, 3.2% of them seen just once. Sample: CD4+ T cells sorted from PBMCs, taken 10 days after the yellow fever booster vaccination. These receptors were taken from a man in his late teens or twenties who received the YFV17D yellow fever vaccine.

This clonotype was detected a few times. The genes are TRBV6-2 or TRBV6-3 and TRBJ2-1; 8 nucleotides agree with TRBD2. The V gene end was trimmed by 1 base and the J gene end by 7 bases; junction bases not matched to a gene: 6. Looked up from germline, CDR1 is MNHEY and CDR2 is SVGEGT. The CDR3 consists of 15 residues. The CDR3 DNA reads TGTGCCAGCAGTTACTTAGGACTAGCTATAAATGAGCAGTTCTTC. Its protein is CASSYLGLAINEQFF.

The V gene is TRBV20-1, the J gene TRBJ2-5; D call uncertain. CDR1 and CDR2 from the germline V gene are DFQATT and SNEGSKA (reference sequence). V gave up 3 bases and J gave up 2 bases, with 10 bases separating them. The CDR3 covers 13 residues. The CDR3 reads CSARFYGQETQYF. The CDR3 bases are TGCAGTGCTAGGTTCTACGGACAAGAGACCCAGTACTTC.

This clonotype came up a few times. The rearrangement links TRBV4-2 to TRBJ1-2; D gene ambiguous. The germline gives CDR1 LGHNA, CDR2 YNFKEQ. Trimming removed 3 bases at V and 8 bases at J, with 13 bases between. The CDR3 sequence is 13 residues long. For the CDR3, the DNA is TGTGCCAGCAGCCACGAATTGGGGAGAGGCTACACCTTC. This encodes CASSHELGRGYTF.

This clonotype was detected a few times. This chain uses TRBV6-6 with TRBJ1-1; D remains unclear. Germline CDR1 and CDR2: MNHNY and SVGAGI (reference sequence). V was pared by 10 bases and J by 2 bases, with 14 bases between. This CDR3 comprises 13 residues. As DNA, the CDR3 is TGTGCCACCTACGCCGAGGACAACACTGAAGCTTTCTTT. Translated: CATYAEDNTEAFF.

The V call is TRBV6-1, the J call TRBJ1-2, with D maybe TRBD1 (6 bases). Germline V gene lookup returns CDR1 MNHNS and CDR2 SASEGT. The CDR3 is 13 residues long. Trimming pared 4 bases from V and 8 bases from J, leaving 14 bases between. CDR3: CASSAWGAGGYTF. CDR3 in DNA: TGTGCCAGCAGTGCATGGGGGGCGGGCGGCTACACCTTC.

This clonotype was recorded a few times. CDR3 residues: CASSRLAGETQYF. The CDR3 DNA reads as TGTGCCAGCAGCAGACTAGCCGGGGAGACCCAGTACTTC. The rearrangement joins TRBV5-4 to TRBJ2-5, with 7 bases identical to TRBD2. J was trimmed by 5 bases and V by 4 bases; bases with no gene match: 5. Germline assignment: CDR1 SGHNT and CDR2 YYREEE (reference sequence). CDR3 length equals 13 residues.

This clonotype appeared a few times. Germline and junction disagree at one end, which may indicate a read error. The chain recombines TRBV7-7 with TRBJ1-1, with D hard to call. CDR3 length equals 13 residues. Germline loops: CDR1 SSHAT, CDR2 FNYEAQ (reference sequence). The CDR3 DNA reads TGTGCTAGCAGCGAGACACCGAACACTGAAGCTTTCTTT. It encodes CASSETPNTEAFF.

This clonotype was detected ten times or more. This chain connects TRBV6-2 or TRBV6-3 to TRBJ2-7; tentatively, D is TRBD1 or TRBD2 (7 bases each). This CDR3 region has 14 residues. Germline CDR1 is MNHEY and CDR2 is SVGEGT. The V gene lost 6 bases and the J gene lost 2 bases, with 14 bases spanning the gap. The CDR3 DNA sequence: TGTGCCAGCAGGGGGGAGGGACAGACCTACGAGCAGTACTTC. It is translated as CASRGEGQTYEQYF.

This clonotype was recorded many times. The gene calls are TRBV12-3 or TRBV12-4 and TRBJ2-7, with a possible D match to TRBD1 (6 bases). The CDR3 is 13 residues long. V lost 5 bases, J lost 3 bases, and 11 bases lay in between. The CDR3 loop is CASSLLQGYEQYF. The CDR3 region has the DNA TGTGCCAGCAGTCTCCTACAGGGCTACGAGCAGTACTTC.

This clonotype was seen a handful of times. The chain links TRBV2 to TRBJ1-5, with TRBD1 as a possible D gene (6 bases). V lost 7 bases to trimming and J lost 2 bases, with 15 bases between them. This CDR3 is 15 amino acids long. Germline CDR1 SNHLY, CDR2 FYNNEI. In nucleotides, the CDR3 is TGTGCCAGCACCATACAGGGAGGAGGCAATCAGCCCCAGCATTTT. Protein: CASTIQGGGNQPQHF.